The text below deals with one T cell receptor beta chain. In germline, CDR1 is KGHSH, CDR2 LQKENI. CDR3 length: 13 residues. V was pared by 2 bases and J by 11 bases, with 5 bases of the junction left unmatched. This sample is part of a study of beta chain features in type 1 diabetes. Expressed TCRB transcripts were sequenced because the entire RNA isolate underwent reverse transcription. Clones were sequenced by immunoSEQ multiplex PCR, and TCRdb holds only the in-frame ones, with some missing. The table lists approximately 140,000 clones, about 51% of them singletons, with roughly 0.42% in the top ten.

Specimen: Tregs from blood. This clonotype was obtained from a man between 18 and 35 years old in good health. The chain links TRBV18 to TRBJ2-5; 10 bases agree with TRBD1. Here the CDR3 DNA reads TGTGCCAGCTCACCAGACAGGGGGCTGGAGCAGTACTTC. Translating it yields CASSPDRGLEQYF.